This T cell receptor beta chain came from a study of control samples from healthy donors and cancer patients. Only in-frame clones appear in the TCRdb table, and some are missing; sequencing was by immunoSEQ multiplex PCR. The sample has some 150,000 clones, less than 95% seen once. This clone was observed once. With 0 bases clipped from V and 2 bases from J, the junction kept 8 bases outside the gene matches. The CDR3 contains 17 residues. In germline, CDR1 is SGHRS, CDR2 YFSETQ. This sequence originates from a man aged 60-69 years with colorectal cancer. Sequenced sample: PBMCs. The V gene is TRBV5-1, the J gene TRBJ2-5, with 9 bases lining up with TRBD2. This CDR3 reads CASSLEGLAGVQETQYF. The CDR3 region has the DNA TGCGCCAGCAGCTTGGAGGGGTTAGCGGGGGTACAAGAGACCCAGTACTTC.